What follows is one T cell receptor beta chain and its context. This entry belongs to a study of tumor-infiltrating lymphocytes in oesophageal squamous cell carcinoma. The CDR3 length is 17 residues. The germline V gene encodes CDR1 SGHVS and CDR2 FQNEAQ. TCRdb processed the PCR reads anew with MiXCR; each CDR3 protein has one entry. The sample gives about 12,000 distinct CDR3 sequences, about 54% of which show up once; 34% is in the top ten. The chain uses TRBV7-8 and TRBJ2-1; D is perhaps TRBD1 (6 bases). The end of the DNA fits TRBJ2-7 better, so the J call may be wrong. This TCR came from a female donor with esophageal squamous cell carcinoma. The specimen sequenced was esophageal tumor tissue. The CDR3 nucleotides read TGTGCCAGCAGCTTGCCCCTACGGGACATTAGATTTCGGGAGCAGTACTTC. Protein product: CASSLPLRDIRFREQYF.